This T cell receptor beta chain was retrieved from a study of CD8 T cells in Susac syndrome. Study-wide results and caveats: The study admitted that it had a relatively small number of individuals in its TCR sequencing and HLA analysis.

Sequencing of TCR beta was undertaken in CD8+ and CD4+ T cells derived from blood. TEMRA cells were enriched by FACS, and CD4+ and CD8+ T cells were negatively isolated. Reverse transcription of roughly 0.45 to 1 ug RNA used random hexamers. Across 54 Vbeta and 13 Jbeta, immunoSEQ multiplex PCR amplified TCR beta CDR3. TCRdb redid the calling of the immunoSEQ multiplex PCR reads with MiXCR, one entry per CDR3 protein. The sample has fewer than 350,000 distinct CDR3 sequences; over 75% are singletons. For this clonotype: The antigen remains unidentified.

The sample was CD8+ T cells from PBMCs. The TCR was taken from a human donor with multiple sclerosis.

CDR3 amino acids: CASSSIPENEQFF. CDR3 coding DNA: TGTGCCAGCAGTTCTATCCCCGAAAATGAGCAGTTCTTC. The V and J genes are TRBV27 and TRBJ2-1; D is unresolved. Between the trimmed V and J ends, which lost 4 bases and 7 bases, there was a span of 11 bases. CDR1 is MNHEY, CDR2 SMNVEV, per germline (reference sequence). This CDR3 region has 13 residues.